The rows below give T cell receptor beta chains drawn from one sample of a study of siplizumab effects on memory and regulatory T cells. The data were produced by immunoSEQ multiplex PCR, yet TCRdb's version contains in-frame clones alone and is incomplete. This table holds about 120,000 clones, about 94% found once. The source material was non-Treg CD4+ T cells sorted from blood. The receptor set was obtained from a human donor in good health. The CDR3 runs from the conserved cysteine through the conserved F or W. Fields, in order: J gene, clone size, V gene, D gene, CDR3 DNA, CDR3 protein. A D gene is named only where the DNA matches it firmly. Size is stated for part of the rows, as once, few or many counts, or as a class when the clone is expanded.

>TRBJ2-7|NA|TRBV11-3|TRBD2
TGTGCCAGCAGCTTATTTAGTAGGCTAGCGGGAGTCGAGCAGTACTTC
CASSLFSRLAGVEQYF
>TRBJ1-4|NA|TRBV7-9|TRBD1
TGTGCCAGCAGCCCCTGGGACAGTTATAATGAAAAACTGTTTTTT
CASSPWDSYNEKLFF
>TRBJ1-1|NA|TRBV27|NA
TGTGCCAGCAGTACATCACACGACTGGTACCTCATGAACACTGAAGCTTTCTTT
CASSTSHDWYLMNTEAFF
>TRBJ1-2|few|TRBV6-5|NA
TGTGCCAGCAGTCCCTTGACAGGACCTAACTATGGCTACACCTTC
CASSPLTGPNYGYTF
>TRBJ1-1|NA|TRBV6-1|NA
TGTGCCAGCAGTGAAGGAGTGGGAACTGAAGCTTTCTTT
CASSEGVGTEAFF
>TRBJ2-1|NA|TRBV2|NA
TGTGCCAGCAGTGAGGCAGGACGGGGACCCTACAATGAGCAGTTCTTC
CASSEAGRGPYNEQFF
>TRBJ1-2|NA|TRBV7-8|NA
TGTGCCAGCAGCTTAAAGGGAGCTAACTATGGCTACACCTTC
CASSLKGANYGYTF
>TRBJ2-3|NA|TRBV19|TRBD2
TGTGCCAGTAGTTGGACTAGCGGGAGTTTGGGCACAGATACGCAGTATTTT
CASSWTSGSLGTDTQYF
>TRBJ1-1|NA|TRBV10-3|NA
TGTGCCATCAGGGGTGGAGAGGGGAAGGTCACTGAAGCTTTCTTT
CAIRGGEGKVTEAFF
>TRBJ2-3|once|TRBV4-2|TRBD2
TGTGCCAGCAGCCAAGATCTAGCGGGGGGCCCCACAGATACGCAGTATTTT
CASSQDLAGGPTDTQYF
>TRBJ2-5|NA|TRBV6-1|NA
TGTGCCAGCAGTGAAAACTCGGGGGCCTCCGGGACCCAGTACTTC
CASSENSGASGTQYF
>TRBJ1-2|NA|TRBV27|TRBD1
TGTGCCAGCAGCCGGATACAGGGGGCGTATAGTGGCTACACCTTC
CASSRIQGAYSGYTF
>TRBJ2-1|NA|TRBV7-2|TRBD2
TGTGCCAGCAGCTTATCCACTAGCGGGGAAAACAATGAGCAGTTCTTC
CASSLSTSGENNEQFF
>TRBJ1-1|NA|TRBV5-6|TRBD1
TGTGCCAGCAGCTTGGTTGTCAGGGGGGATGACACTGAAGCTTTCTTT
CASSLVVRGDDTEAFF
>TRBJ1-5|few|TRBV27|NA
TGTGCCAGCAGTTTGGAGGGGAGAGGGCATCAGCCCCAGCATTTT
CASSLEGRGHQPQHF
>TRBJ2-7|NA|TRBV7-8|NA
TGTGCCAGCAGCCGGACAGTCTACGAGCAGTACTTC
CASSRTVYEQYF